These 30 T cell receptor beta chains were sequenced from one sample in a study of T cell responses to AZD1222 COVID-19 vaccine. Assay used: immunoSEQ multiplex PCR; TCRdb lists only in-frame clones, some missing. The sample carries 150,000 to 200,000 clones, roughly nine tenths recorded once. This material consisted of peripheral blood, taken 28 days after the second AZD1222 dose. These receptors came from an adult who received the AZD1222 COVID-19 vaccine.

This chain links TRBV11-3 with TRBJ2-1; TRBD1 agrees at 9 bases. CDR1 and CDR2 (germline): SGHNT, YENEEA. Trimming cost V 6 bases and J 8 bases; bases outside gene matches: 26. CDR3 size: 20 residues. The CDR3 nucleotides read TGTGCCAGCAGTCCGACACCGGGACAGGGTGGGGTAAGGTCAGCACATGAGCAGTTCTTC. This encodes CASSPTPGQGGVRSAHEQFF.

The chain recombines TRBV28 with TRBJ1-5, with 8 bases that match TRBD1. Germline V gene sequence: CDR1 MDHEN, CDR2 SYDVKM. Germline trimming cut 3 bases from V and 7 bases from J; bases unmatched to any gene: 8. The CDR3 is 15 residues long. The CDR3: CASSFGQGRMQPQHF. The CDR3 bases are TGTGCCAGCAGTTTCGGACAGGGTCGGATGCAGCCCCAGCATTTT.

This chain joins TRBV14 and TRBJ2-7, with 14 bases matching TRBD2. Looked up from germline, CDR1 is SGHDN and CDR2 is FVKESK. The V segment lost 3 bases and the J segment 4 bases; nucleotides outside the gene matches: 5. This CDR3 comprises 16 residues. This CDR3 is CASSHVGLAGGYEQYF. Here the CDR3 DNA reads TGTGCCAGCAGCCATGTCGGACTAGCGGGGGGTTACGAGCAGTACTTC.

V gene TRBV19 combines with J gene TRBJ2-5, with 9 positions matching TRBD1. Germline V gene data show CDR1 as LNHDA and CDR2 as SQIVND (reference sequence). The CDR3 sequence is 14 residues long. With V trimmed by 7 bases and J by 3 bases, 6 bases remained unmatched. This chain's CDR3 is CASTKTGGKETQYF. CDR3 in DNA: TGTGCCAGTACCAAGACAGGGGGGAAAGAGACCCAGTACTTC.

In DNA form, the CDR3 reads TGTGCCAGCAGTGATTGGGGCAAGAACTATGGCTACACCTTC. Translated: CASSDWGKNYGYTF. The genes are TRBV25-1 and TRBJ1-2; perhaps TRBD1 as D (5 bases). The CDR3 totals 14 residues. Trimming took 3 bases from V and 2 from J, leaving 10 bases between them. CDR1 MGHDK and CDR2 SYGVNS come from the germline V gene.

The V call is TRBV7-2, the J call TRBJ2-1; tentatively, D is TRBD1 (5 bases). The CDR3 contains 14 residues. Trimming left V 1 base short and J 7 bases short, with 11 bases between. The V gene's germline CDR1 is SGHTA and CDR2 FQGNSA. CDR3 in amino acids: CASSLGQGLNEQFF. Written as DNA, the CDR3 is TGTGCCAGCAGCTTAGGGCAGGGTTTAAATGAGCAGTTCTTC.

This chain joins TRBV7-2 and TRBJ2-5; tentative D call: TRBD2 (7 bases). The CDR3 loop spans 18 amino acids. Looked up from germline, CDR1 is SGHTA and CDR2 is FQGNSA. The V gene lost 1 base and the J gene lost 5 bases, with 23 bases spanning the gap. CDR3 in amino acids: CASSLGLAGAGVEETQYF. For the CDR3, the DNA is TGTGCCAGCAGCTTAGGTCTCGCGGGGGCAGGAGTAGAGGAGACCCAGTACTTC.

J is TRBJ1-1 and V is TRBV7-8; tentative D call: TRBD1 (6 bases). V gave up 5 bases and J gave up 1 base, with 11 bases separating them. This CDR3 has 14 amino acids. Germline loops: CDR1 SGHVS, CDR2 FQNEAQ. CDR3 in amino acids: CASSRDTGNTEAFF. CDR3 coding DNA: TGTGCCAGCAGCCGGGACACTGGGAACACTGAAGCTTTCTTT. The full variable domain, rest sourced from reference TRBV7-8 and TRBJ1-1, is GAGVSQSPRYKVAKRGQDVALRCDPISGHVSLFWYQQALGQGPEFLTYFQNEAQLDKSGLPSDRFFAERPEGSVSTLKIQRTQQEDSAVYLCASSRDTGNTEAFFGQGTRLTVV.

The chain recombines TRBV28 with TRBJ2-1; perhaps TRBD1 as D (6 bases). The CDR3 spans 15 residues. V gave up 4 bases and J gave up 5 bases, with 15 bases separating them. CDR1 is MDHEN and CDR2 is SYDVKM in the germline V gene. The CDR3 nucleotides read TGTGCCAGCAGTTCTTTAAGACAGGAGGACAATGAGCAGTTCTTC. Protein: CASSSLRQEDNEQFF.

The V gene is TRBV5-1, the J gene TRBJ2-7; D is perhaps TRBD2 (5 bases). The CDR3 totals 12 residues. The V gene lost 6 bases and the J gene lost 6 bases, with 13 bases spanning the gap. In germline, CDR1 is SGHRS, CDR2 YFSETQ. The CDR3 reads CASIGVTSEQYF. In DNA, the CDR3 is TGCGCCAGCATTGGGGTAACTAGCGAGCAGTACTTC.

A single count supports this clone. This chain joins TRBV3-1 (or the pseudogene TRBV3-2) and TRBJ1-6; D ambiguous. This CDR3 spans 14 amino acids. The germline CDR1 and CDR2 sequences are LGHDT and YNNKEL (reference sequence). V lost 0 bases, J lost 7 bases, and 7 bases lay in between. The CDR3 nucleotides are TGTGCCAGCAGCCAAGAATCAGAGAATTCACCCCTCCACTTT. This codes for CASSQESENSPLHF.

J is TRBJ2-7 and V is TRBV3-1 (or the pseudogene TRBV3-2); tentative D call: TRBD2 (5 bases). The CDR3 has 15 residues. The germline CDR1 and CDR2 sequences are LGHDT and YNNKEL (reference sequence). V shed 4 bases and J shed 2 bases, with 15 bases lying between them. The CDR3: CASSLRGGLTYEQYF. In DNA form, the CDR3 reads TGTGCCAGCAGCCTACGAGGCGGACTCACCTACGAGCAGTACTTC.

This rearrangement joins TRBV27 to TRBJ1-5; possible D gene TRBD1, 5 bases. The CDR3 length is 13 residues. The V end lost 5 bases, the J end lost 7 bases, and 12 bases lay between the germline ends. CDR1 is MNHEY, CDR2 SMNVEV, per germline (reference sequence). DNA of the CDR3: TGTGCCAGCAGTCGTCCTGGGGACCAGCCCCAGCATTTT. Protein: CASSRPGDQPQHF.

This clone came up a few times. The chain couples TRBV28 to TRBJ1-2, with D hard to call. V was trimmed by 10 bases and J by 3 bases, leaving 12 bases between them. Germline assignment: CDR1 MDHEN and CDR2 SYDVKM. The CDR3 loop spans 12 amino acids. The CDR3 DNA reads TGTGCCACTCATCTGGTGTACTATGGCTACACCTTC. Protein: CATHLVYYGYTF.

V is TRBV7-9 and J is TRBJ1-5; TRBD1 matches at 8 bases. The germline V gene encodes CDR1 SEHNR and CDR2 FQNEAQ (reference sequence). The length of the CDR3 is 18 residues. J lost 5 bases, V lost 4 bases, and 16 bases had no gene match. CDR3 nucleotide sequence: TGTGCCAGCAGCTCTCCAGGTTATCCAGGGGGCGCGGATCAGCCCCAGCATTTT. As protein: CASSSPGYPGGADQPQHF.

The chain is built from TRBV5-6 and TRBJ1-4; 9 bases are shared with TRBD1. The trim removed 4 bases at V and 4 bases at J, leaving 5 bases unmatched. Germline V lookup: CDR1 SGHDT, CDR2 YYEEEE. This CDR3 spans 15 amino acids. CDR3 DNA: TGTGCCAGCAGCATGGGGACAGGGCTTAATGAAAAACTGTTTTTT. Translation gives CASSMGTGLNEKLFF.

The V gene is TRBV19, the J gene TRBJ2-1; 14 nucleotides match TRBD2. The CDR3 is made up of 17 amino acids. Germline V CDR1 and CDR2: LNHDA, SQIVND (reference sequence). The trim removed 4 bases at V and 4 bases at J, leaving 6 bases unmatched. CDR3 sequence: CASSKEGLAGEYNEQFF. In DNA, the CDR3 is TGTGCCAGTAGTAAAGAGGGACTAGCGGGAGAATACAATGAGCAGTTCTTC.

This clone was picked up one time. V gene TRBV12-3 or TRBV12-4 combines with J gene TRBJ1-5; perhaps TRBD1 as D (5 bases). The CDR3 is 13 amino acids. V lost 6 bases, J lost 10 bases, and 16 bases lay in between. Written as DNA, the CDR3 is TGTGCCAGCAGCCAAGGGGATCCTCTTCCCCAGCATTTT. This translates into CASSQGDPLPQHF.

This chain joins TRBV28 and TRBJ2-1; the match to TRBD1 covers 10 bases. CDR1 is MDHEN, CDR2 SYDVKM, per germline. V shed 4 bases, J shed 5 bases, and the junction held 8 bases outside the gene matches. The CDR3 runs to 16 residues. The CDR3 DNA sequence: TGTGCCAGCAGTTCCGTTGGACAGGGGGGAGACAATGAGCAGTTCTTC. Its protein is CASSSVGQGGDNEQFF.

This sequence joins TRBV28 and TRBJ2-1; 7 bases agree with TRBD1. The CDR3 has 14 amino acids. V was pared by 6 bases and J by 8 bases, with 10 bases of the junction left unmatched. Per germline, CDR1 MDHEN and CDR2 SYDVKM. CDR3 nucleotides: TGTGCCAGCAGCCCACGACAGGGACGGGATGAGCAGTTCTTC. Protein: CASSPRQGRDEQFF.

The chain links TRBV19 to TRBJ2-5; 7 bases map to TRBD2. J was trimmed by 7 bases and V by 8 bases; bases with no gene match: 10. The CDR3 spans 13 residues. The germline gives CDR1 LNHDA, CDR2 SQIVND (reference sequence). CDR3 region: CASSQGGAGTQYF. Here the CDR3 DNA reads TGTGCCAGTTCTCAGGGAGGGGCTGGGACCCAGTACTTC.

This rearrangement joins TRBV9 to TRBJ2-1; D is uncertain. Trimming took 4 bases from V and 2 from J, leaving 22 bases between them. The CDR3 is 18 residues long. In germline, CDR1 is SGDLS, CDR2 YYNGEE. The CDR3 nucleotides are TGTGCCAGCAGCTCTCGCCATAGTGTTACTGGTACCTACAATGAGCAGTTCTTC. This codes for CASSSRHSVTGTYNEQFF. The full variable domain, with the rest looked up from reference TRBV9 and TRBJ2-1, is DSGVTQTPKHLITATGQRVTLRCSPRSGDLSVYWYQQSLDQGLQFLIQYYNGEERAKGNILERFSAQQFPDLHSELNLSSLELGDSALYFCASSSRHSVTGTYNEQFFGPGTRLTVL.

This sequence joins TRBV4-3 and TRBJ2-5; 7 bases are shared with TRBD1. Unmatched junction bases numbered 3, after V lost 1 base and J lost 4 bases. Germline V gene lookup returns CDR1 LGHNA and CDR2 YSLEER. The CDR3 runs 14 residues. CDR3 bases: TGCGCCAGCAGCCAAGGAGGGGGCGCAGAGACCCAGTACTTC. This codes for CASSQGGGAETQYF.

The J gene is TRBJ2-3, the V gene TRBV10-3; 8 nucleotides align to TRBD1. With V trimmed by 0 bases and J by 2 bases, 4 bases remained unmatched. Germline V CDR1 and CDR2: ENHRY, SYGVKD. CDR3 length equals 16 residues. The CDR3 DNA reads as TGTGCCATCAGTGAGTCAAGGACAGGGATCACAGATACGCAGTATTTT. Translating gives CAISESRTGITDTQYF.

V gene TRBV11-2 combines with J gene TRBJ2-1; D is ambiguous. V dropped 1 base and J dropped 0 bases, with 1 base sitting between them. The CDR3 contains 13 residues. CDR1 and CDR2 from the germline V gene are SGHAT and FQNNGV. The CDR3 bases are TGTGCCAGCAGCTTAGCCTCCTACAATGAGCAGTTCTTC. It encodes CASSLASYNEQFF.

The J gene is TRBJ2-7, the V gene TRBV3-1 (or the pseudogene TRBV3-2); D call uncertain. Germline loops: CDR1 LGHDT, CDR2 YNNKEL (reference sequence). The V end lost 4 bases, the J end lost 4 bases, and 14 bases lay between the germline ends. The CDR3 consists of 14 residues. This CDR3 reads CASSLGRIGYEQYF. The CDR3 coding sequence is TGTGCCAGCAGCCTAGGCAGGATAGGTTACGAGCAGTACTTC.

The chain employs TRBV23-1 and TRBJ1-5; 7 nucleotides line up with TRBD1. TRBV23-1 counts as an open reading frame of uncertain function. Trimming removed 4 bases from V and 0 bases from J; junction bases left unmatched: 12. The CDR3 consists of 18 residues. For the CDR3, the DNA is TGCGCCAGCAGTCCCCCACAGGGGCACGACTATAGCAATCAGCCCCAGCATTTT. Amino acid sequence: CASSPPQGHDYSNQPQHF.

This chain connects TRBV20-1 to TRBJ1-1, with unresolved D. V was pared by 3 bases and J by 3 bases, with 14 bases between. Germline V gene lookup returns CDR1 DFQATT and CDR2 SNEGSKA (reference sequence). The CDR3 contains 14 residues. The CDR3 spells CSASRSGLDTEAFF. CDR3 bases: TGCAGTGCTAGTAGGTCTGGGTTGGACACTGAAGCTTTCTTT.

The CDR3 nucleotides read TGCGCCAGCAGTCACTCGGACAGTTTCTCGAGCTCCTACGAGCAGTACTTC. It codes for CASSHSDSFSSSYEQYF. The chain combines TRBV23-1 with TRBJ2-7, with TRBD1 as a possible D gene (6 bases). TRBV23-1 is given ORF status, its function remaining uncertain. The V end lost 3 bases, the J end lost 0 bases, and 18 bases lay between the germline ends. The CDR3 spans 17 residues.

V gene TRBV6-5 combines with J gene TRBJ1-2; tentatively, D is TRBD1 (6 bases). V dropped 2 bases and J dropped 8 bases, with 12 bases sitting between them. Per germline, CDR1 MNHEY and CDR2 SVGAGI. CDR3 size: 13 residues. CDR3 DNA: TGTGCCAGCAGTTACCCACAGGGTTACGGCTACACCTTC. Translation gives CASSYPQGYGYTF.